The 28 T cell receptor beta chains in this list originate from one sample, sequenced in a study of CD8 T cells in ankylosing spondylitis. Study-level points and caveats: It appeared that ankylosing spondylitis blood was characterized by a TCR beta motif of under ten highly homologous variants.

These TCRs are of unknown antigen specificity. TCRdb re-called the 5' RACE reads with MiXCR, one entry per CDR3 protein. The table has about 800,000 distinct CDR3 sequences, approximately 10% seen once. The material sequenced was blood, either unsorted or a sorted T cell fraction (not recorded which). The receptor source for this set is a male donor with ankylosing spondylitis.

This clonotype occurred a few times. CDR3 amino acids: CASSSHPSYEQYF. CDR3 bases: TGTGCCAGCAGCTCTCACCCGTCCTACGAGCAGTACTTC. The chain employs TRBV7-2 and TRBJ2-7; unclear D gene. Germline V gene lookup returns CDR1 SGHTA and CDR2 FQGNSA. This CDR3 has 13 residues. The V gene lost 4 bases and the J gene lost 1 base, with 8 bases spanning the gap.

This clonotype was seen a handful of times. The chain combines TRBV28 with TRBJ2-2; D is possibly TRBD2 (5 bases). V lost 7 bases to trimming and J lost 5 bases, with 11 bases between them. The germline V gene has CDR1 MDHEN and CDR2 SYDVKM. This CDR3 has 13 residues. CDR3 sequence reads: CASKVWRTGELFF. The DNA of the CDR3 is TGTGCCAGCAAAGTCTGGAGGACCGGGGAGCTGTTTTTT.

At least ten counts were recorded for this clonotype. The J gene is TRBJ2-2, the V gene TRBV18; no clear D gene. The length of the CDR3 is 14 residues. V gave up 2 bases and J gave up 1 base, with 5 bases separating them. The V gene's germline CDR1 is KGHSH and CDR2 LQKENI. DNA for the CDR3: TGTGCCAGCTCACCAGGCGGGAACACCGGGGAGCTGTTTTTT. Its protein product is CASSPGGNTGELFF.

This rearrangement joins TRBV5-1 to TRBJ1-6; 8 bases fit TRBD1. The CDR3 spans 15 residues. From germline, CDR1 is SGHRS and CDR2 YFSETQ. V lost 0 bases to trimming and J lost 10 bases; unmatched junction nucleotides: 6. Written as DNA, the CDR3 is TGCGCCAGCAGCTTGGGGACAGGGACGTACTCACCCCTCCACTTT. It encodes CASSLGTGTYSPLHF.

The chain links TRBV7-9 to TRBJ1-1, with D unclear. V was clipped by 6 bases and J by 4 bases, with 15 bases between them. The germline V gene encodes CDR1 SEHNR and CDR2 FQNEAQ (reference sequence). The CDR3 is made up of 14 amino acids. The CDR3 DNA sequence: TGTGCCAGCAGAACCGAAGGGAGTGCCACTGAAGCTTTCTTT. Protein: CASRTEGSATEAFF.

The sample holds a few counts of this clonotype. The chain recombines TRBV4-1 with TRBJ2-3; TRBD1 or TRBD2 may be the D gene (5 bases each). From germline, CDR1 is MGHRA and CDR2 YSYEKL. Trimming left V 2 bases short and J 1 base short, with 13 bases between. The length of the CDR3 is 16 residues. CDR3 in amino acids: CASSQRTLRGTDTQYF. CDR3 sequence (DNA): TGCGCCAGCAGCCAAAGGACATTGAGGGGCACAGATACGCAGTATTTT.

The V call is TRBV9, the J call TRBJ2-3; D call uncertain. The V and J ends lost 0 bases and 7 bases respectively, with 9 bases between them. The CDR3 loop spans 13 amino acids. Germline V gene sequence: CDR1 SGDLS, CDR2 YYNGEE. This chain's CDR3 is CASSVEGWNTQYF. The CDR3, as DNA: TGTGCCAGCAGCGTAGAAGGGTGGAATACGCAGTATTTT.

The rearrangement joins TRBV5-1 to TRBJ1-5; TRBD1 aligns across 10 bases. The germline V gene has CDR1 SGHRS and CDR2 YFSETQ. The trim removed 0 bases at V and 6 bases at J, leaving 3 bases unmatched. The CDR3 is 15 residues long. DNA for the CDR3: TGCGCCAGCAGCTTGGGACAGGGGGCCAGTCAGCCCCAGCATTTT. Protein product: CASSLGQGASQPQHF.

Ten or more counts support this clonotype. The chain joins TRBV4-3 to TRBJ2-2; D is unclear. The CDR3 sequence is 16 residues long. Germline values: CDR1 LGHNA, CDR2 YSLEER. V lost 2 bases, J lost 1 base, and 11 bases lay in between. The CDR3 region has the DNA TGCGCCAGCAGCCAAAGGGTAGCAGGGAACACCGGGGAGCTGTTTTTT. Translating gives CASSQRVAGNTGELFF.

The genes are TRBV28 and TRBJ2-4; 9 bases align to TRBD1. The CDR3 spans 12 residues. The V gene end was trimmed by 7 bases and the J gene end by 6 bases; junction bases not matched to a gene: 1. Germline V gives CDR1 MDHEN, CDR2 SYDVKM. CDR3 sequence (DNA): TGTGCCAGCAAGGGACAGGGAAACATTCAGTACTTC. This encodes CASKGQGNIQYF.

This clonotype was picked up a small number of times. The chain carries TRBV20-1 and TRBJ1-5; D unclear. The CDR3 is 14 amino acids. Germline V lookup: CDR1 DFQATT, CDR2 SNEGSKA (reference sequence). The V end was cut by 6 bases, the J end by 1 base, with 13 bases between. The DNA of the CDR3 is TGCAGTGCCAATCGGGCGAACAGCAATCAGCCCCAGCATTTT. It codes for CSANRANSNQPQHF.

The chain links TRBV7-2 to TRBJ1-4; 10 nucleotides agree with TRBD1. The germline V gene encodes CDR1 SGHTA and CDR2 FQGNSA. This CDR3 is built from 13 residues. The CDR3 DNA sequence: TGTGCGATTGGGGACAGGGGAAGGGAAAAACTGTTTTTT. This encodes CAIGDRGREKLFF.

This clonotype has only one observation. The DNA of the CDR3 is TGTGCCAGCAGACCTGGGCCACCCGGGGAGCTGTTTTTT. Its protein is CASRPGPPGELFF. The J gene is TRBJ2-2, the V gene TRBV7-3; the D is unclear. With 6 bases removed from V and 6 bases from J, the gap between germline ends came to 11 bases. The CDR3 is made up of 13 amino acids. The germline V gene has CDR1 SGHTA and CDR2 FQGTGA.

In its sample, this clonotype was seen a few times. The genes are TRBV10-3 and TRBJ2-3, with 12 bases aligning to TRBD2. CDR3 length equals 16 residues. The J segment lost 2 bases and the V segment lost 4 bases, leaving 4 bases of the junction unmatched. Germline V CDR1 and CDR2: ENHRY, SYGVKD. CDR3 residues: CAISGTSGMNTDTQYF. The CDR3 region has the DNA TGTGCCATCAGTGGGACTAGCGGGATGAACACAGATACGCAGTATTTT.

The V call is TRBV9, the J call TRBJ2-3, with TRBD1 as a possible D gene (5 bases). Germline V lookup: CDR1 SGDLS, CDR2 YYNGEE. This CDR3 contains 15 residues. Trimming shortened V by 2 bases and J by 4 bases, and 14 bases separated the two germline ends. The CDR3: CASSVYHQGADTQYF. In DNA form, the CDR3 reads TGTGCCAGCAGCGTTTACCATCAAGGGGCAGATACGCAGTATTTT. The whole variable domain, filled in from reference TRBV9 and TRBJ2-3, reads DSGVTQTPKHLITATGQRVTLRCSPRSGDLSVYWYQQSLDQGLQFLIQYYNGEERAKGNILERFSAQQFPDLHSELNLSSLELGDSALYFCASSVYHQGADTQYFGPGTRLTVL.

V and J are TRBV9 and TRBJ2-1, with 9 bases identical to TRBD2. The CDR3 loop spans 14 amino acids. Germline V gene lookup returns CDR1 SGDLS and CDR2 YYNGEE. J gave up 9 bases and V 0 bases, and 4 bases lay outside the gene matches. The CDR3: CASSVGSSGSEQFF. In DNA, the CDR3 is TGTGCCAGCAGCGTAGGGAGTAGCGGGAGTGAGCAGTTCTTC.

This clonotype was counted at least ten times. The genes are TRBV12-3 or TRBV12-4 and TRBJ2-7; 7 bases agree with TRBD1. J gave up 4 bases and V 5 bases, and 5 bases lay outside the gene matches. The CDR3 runs 13 residues. CDR3 in amino acids: CASSRRQGYEQYF. The CDR3 region has the DNA TGTGCCAGCAGTCGCCGACAGGGTTACGAGCAGTACTTC.

V is TRBV13 and J is TRBJ2-1, with a possible D match to TRBD2 (5 bases). This CDR3 has 14 amino acids. Germline V gene sequence: CDR1 PRHDT, CDR2 FYEKMQ (reference sequence). V was trimmed by 5 bases and J by 3 bases, leaving 11 bases between them. The DNA of the CDR3 is TGTGCCAGCAGCCTGCAGCGGTACTACAATGAGCAGTTCTTC. Its translation is CASSLQRYYNEQFF.

V gene TRBV20-1 combines with J gene TRBJ2-7, with unresolved D. This CDR3 has 15 residues. Germline V gene data show CDR1 as DFQATT and CDR2 as SNEGSKA (reference sequence). With 0 bases removed from V and 1 base from J, the gap between germline ends came to 13 bases. In nucleotides, the CDR3 is TGCAGTGCTAGAGATTCCAGGCGGCCTTCCTACGAGCAGTACTTC. It encodes CSARDSRRPSYEQYF.

Only a few counts were recorded for this clonotype. Here the CDR3 reads CASTFHSGSAGTYEQYF. The CDR3 DNA follows: TGTGCCAGCACATTTCACAGCGGGAGCGCGGGTACCTACGAGCAGTACTTC. This sequence joins TRBV7-2 and TRBJ2-7; 8 positions match TRBD2. This CDR3 comprises 17 residues. The germline gives CDR1 SGHTA, CDR2 FQGNSA. Trimming cost V 7 bases and J 2 bases; bases outside gene matches: 16.

This clonotype was recorded a few times. The chain joins TRBV7-2 to TRBJ2-1; 8 bases are a match to TRBD1. Trimming cost V 6 bases and J 7 bases; bases outside gene matches: 11. The V gene's germline CDR1 is SGHTA and CDR2 FQGNSA. The length of the CDR3 is 15 residues. The CDR3, as DNA: TGTGCCAGCAGGCAAGGCAGGGGGCGATTTAATGAGCAGTTCTTC. It encodes CASRQGRGRFNEQFF.

The gene calls are TRBV7-2 and TRBJ2-1; 12 bases are a match to TRBD2. Germline V gene lookup returns CDR1 SGHTA and CDR2 FQGNSA. Trimming removed 0 bases from V and 7 bases from J; junction bases left unmatched: 4. This CDR3 has 16 residues. The CDR3 spells CASSLAGLAGRNEQFF. CDR3 sequence (DNA): TGTGCCAGCAGCTTAGCTGGACTAGCGGGGAGGAATGAGCAGTTCTTC.

This clonotype was recorded at least ten times. This CDR3 is CASSPIGHEQFF. CDR3 DNA: TGCGCCAGCAGCCCCATAGGCCACGAGCAGTTCTTC. V is TRBV4-3 and J is TRBJ2-1; D is uncertain. CDR3 length equals 12 residues. V shed 4 bases and J shed 10 bases, with 11 bases lying between them. Germline CDR1 is LGHNA and CDR2 is YSLEER.

The chain employs TRBV12-3 or TRBV12-4 and TRBJ1-5; D uncertain. Trimming pared 6 bases from V and 9 bases from J, leaving 12 bases between. CDR3 length: 12 residues. This CDR3 is CASSRSDGPQHF. The CDR3 region has the DNA TGTGCCAGCAGCAGGAGCGACGGGCCCCAGCATTTT.

This clonotype occurred a few times. V usage is TRBV20-1 and J usage is TRBJ2-5; D perhaps matches TRBD1 (7 bases). CDR1 DFQATT and CDR2 SNEGSKA come from the germline V gene (reference sequence). The CDR3 has 13 residues. The ends were cut back, 6 bases at V and 3 bases at J, with 14 bases in the middle. For the CDR3, the DNA is TGCAGTGCCCAGGGGGGAACCGAAGAGACCCAGTACTTC. As protein: CSAQGGTEETQYF.

In its sample, this clonotype was seen many times. The chain carries TRBV29-1 and TRBJ1-1; D gene unclear. From germline, CDR1 is SQVTM and CDR2 ANQGSEA. The CDR3 runs 11 residues. V lost 6 bases and J lost 4, with 9 bases in between. CDR3 residues: CSVQGRTEAFF. DNA of the CDR3: TGCAGCGTCCAAGGGCGCACTGAAGCTTTCTTT.

A few counts support this clonotype. The rearrangement joins TRBV20-1 to TRBJ2-1; 9 bases fit TRBD2. Germline V gives CDR1 DFQATT, CDR2 SNEGSKA (reference sequence). Germline trimming cut 4 bases from V and 9 bases from J; bases unmatched to any gene: 13. The CDR3 extends over 15 amino acids. DNA of the CDR3: TGCAGTGCTACCCCCTTAGCGGGAGCAGGCGTTGAGCAGTTCTTC. The encoded protein is CSATPLAGAGVEQFF.

This clonotype was recorded a few times. The gene calls are TRBV19 and TRBJ2-7; 9 positions match TRBD1. The J segment lost 4 bases and the V segment lost 3 bases, leaving 7 bases of the junction unmatched. This CDR3 contains 15 residues. CDR1 and CDR2 from the germline V gene are LNHDA and SQIVND (reference sequence). The CDR3 reads CASSIKGTGRYEQYF. The DNA for the CDR3 is TGTGCCAGTAGTATTAAAGGGACAGGGAGATACGAGCAGTACTTC.